One and the same sample provided the 13 T cell receptor beta chains below, sequenced in a study of blood T cell repertoires in COVID-19 (dated by TCRdb to about 2020). The library was generated by the immunoSEQ multiplex PCR assay. Drawn from immuneACCESS, this table holds only the in-frame rearrangements with V and J called that TCRdb kept. Clones are partly lost; checked studies trace under half to an unresolved V gene and leave the rest unexplained. Here the sample has roughly 140,000 clones; about 88% occur a single time. Of the sample, under 2.5% is held by the ten largest clones. The sample comprised peripheral blood. Every receptor here comes from a woman in her seventies with acute or convalescent COVID-19.

The rearrangement links TRBV19 to TRBJ2-7, with D possibly being TRBD1 (6 bases). The CDR3 is made up of 16 amino acids. Trimming removed 5 bases from V and 3 bases from J, with 20 bases in between. CDR1 and CDR2 (germline): LNHDA, SQIVND (reference sequence). CDR3 sequence reads: CASSPNSRGKGYEQYV. The CDR3, as DNA: TGTGCCAGTAGTCCAAACTCCAGGGGCAAGGGCTACGAGCAGTACGTC.

The rearrangement uses TRBV7-9 and TRBJ1-1; D unresolved. V gave up 1 base and J gave up 0 bases, with 6 bases separating them. Per germline, CDR1 SEHNR and CDR2 FQNEAQ (reference sequence). CDR3 size: 14 residues. CDR3 sequence: CASSLGDLNTEAFF. The CDR3 bases are TGTGCCAGCAGCTTAGGTGACTTGAACACTGAAGCTTTCTTT.

The chain is built from TRBV7-2 and TRBJ1-2; TRBD1 matches 7 bases. This CDR3 is built from 17 residues. Trimming took 5 bases from V and 8 from J; bases not matched to a gene: 20. In germline, CDR1 is SGHTA, CDR2 FQGNSA. CDR3 region: CASSPYTIGQDADGYTF. As DNA, the CDR3 is TGTGCCAGCAGCCCCTACACCATAGGACAGGACGCGGACGGCTACACCTTC.

This clone was detected only once. The chain uses TRBV2 and TRBJ2-5; D is possibly TRBD2 (6 bases). Trimming shortened V by 6 bases and J by 3 bases, and 14 bases separated the two germline ends. Germline CDR1 reads SNHLY; CDR2 reads FYNNEI. The CDR3 extends over 14 amino acids. The CDR3 DNA reads TGTGCCAGCAGCGGGCCGGGAGAAAAAGAGACCCAGTACTTC. Encoded protein: CASSGPGEKETQYF.

The rearrangement links TRBV10-1 to TRBJ2-1; 9 bases are a match to TRBD2. J gave up 6 bases and V 3 bases, and 6 bases lay outside the gene matches. The CDR3 spans 15 residues. Per germline, CDR1 WNHNN and CDR2 SYGVQD (reference sequence). CDR3 loop: CASSDLSGGRNEQFF. The CDR3 DNA sequence: TGCGCCAGCAGTGACCTTAGCGGGGGCCGCAATGAGCAGTTCTTC.

The CDR3 reads CSASGVGPQHF. The CDR3 coding sequence is TGCAGTGCTAGCGGGGTGGGGCCCCAGCATTTT. The chain is built from TRBV20-1 and TRBJ1-5; D gene unclear. This CDR3 spans 11 amino acids. Trimming took off 3 bases at V and 9 bases at J, with 9 bases between the two ends. Germline V CDR1 and CDR2: DFQATT, SNEGSKA (reference sequence).

V and J are TRBV29-1 and TRBJ1-3; unclear D gene. The CDR3 covers 14 residues. CDR1 and CDR2 from the germline V gene are SQVTM and ANQGSEA. V was cut by 4 bases and J by 0 bases, with 10 bases left in between. CDR3 in amino acids: CSVGEVGSGNTIYF. The CDR3 nucleotides read TGCAGCGTTGGGGAGGTTGGCTCTGGAAACACCATATATTTT.

The CDR3 DNA reads TGTGCCAGCAGTTTCCGGGCCAGGGGGCGGGATGGCTACACCTTC. The encoded protein is CASSFRARGRDGYTF. This chain connects TRBV28 to TRBJ1-2; TRBD1 matches at 8 bases. This CDR3 region has 15 residues. The V and J ends lost 3 bases and 6 bases, in that order; junction bases with no gene match: 9. The germline V gene encodes CDR1 MDHEN and CDR2 SYDVKM.

The chain joins TRBV18 to TRBJ1-3, with TRBD1 matching 7 bases. With V trimmed by 5 bases and J by 2 bases, 6 bases remained unmatched. CDR1 is KGHSH and CDR2 is LQKENI in the germline V gene. This CDR3 contains 15 residues. CDR3 DNA: TGTGCCAGCTCAGCGCCACAGGGGACTGGAAACACCATATATTTT. Protein: CASSAPQGTGNTIYF.

V and J are TRBV7-2 and TRBJ2-2; TRBD2 might be the D (5 bases). This CDR3 spans 18 amino acids. CDR1 and CDR2 (germline): SGHTA, FQGNSA. V shed 0 bases and J shed 1 base, with 15 bases lying between them. The CDR3 coding sequence is TGTGCCAGCAGCTTAGCACGCTTTCGGGGTGGGAACACCGGGGAGCTGTTTTTT. The encoded protein is CASSLARFRGGNTGELFF.

This chain links TRBV27 with TRBJ1-2, with 10 bases aligning to TRBD1. CDR1 and CDR2 (germline): MNHEY, SMNVEV (reference sequence). J lost 3 bases, V lost 1 base, and 5 bases had no gene match. There are 16 residues in the CDR3. The CDR3 region is CASSLFGTGAYYGYTF. The CDR3, as DNA: TGTGCCAGCAGTTTATTCGGGACAGGGGCCTACTATGGCTACACCTTC.

The V and J genes are TRBV15 and TRBJ1-5; weak D call: TRBD1 (5 bases). This CDR3 spans 16 amino acids. The germline V gene has CDR1 LNHNV and CDR2 YYDKDF (reference sequence). Trimming cost V 7 bases and J 8 bases, with 24 bases left between them. CDR3 nucleotide sequence: TGTGCCACCACCCGAGAGGATGGAGGGGCGAGAGAGCCCCAGCATTTT. It specifies CATTREDGGAREPQHF.

The CDR3 DNA is TGTGCCAGCAGCCTTTCGACGGGGGGGCCCACAGATACGCAGTATTTT. Its translation is CASSLSTGGPTDTQYF. The genes are TRBV21-1 and TRBJ2-3; TRBD2, the table's D call, was not compared with the DNA. TRBV21-1 is flagged as a pseudogene. This CDR3 region has 16 residues.